This entry lists 23 T cell receptor beta chains sequenced from one sample in a study of human T cells and chemical hapten exposure. Documented time point: pre-sensitization, week 0. Described treatment: therapeutic diphenylcyclopropenone sensitization with weekly scalp DPC. One entry per CDR3 protein results from TCRdb running MiXCR on the RACE reads. Among 300,000 to 450,000 distinct CDR3 sequences, approximately 5.1% were seen once, and the ten largest hold around 2.6%. Sequences were derived from whole blood, sampled in connection with sensitization to the hapten diphenylcyclopropenone (DPC). Receptor source: a woman in her 50s with alopecia areata. Some clones in this sample may be carry-over from other donors' samples.

Remarks on this clonotype: This may be a read error, as it is one base from a much larger clone. The J gene is TRBJ2-1, the V gene TRBV9; D is unclear. The CDR3 totals 14 residues. From germline, CDR1 is SGDLS and CDR2 YYNGEE. In DNA, the CDR3 is TGTACCAGCAGCCCAGTGGATACGGGCGTTGAGCAGTTCTTC. It codes for CTSSPVDTGVEQFF.

This clonotype was found many times. Written as DNA, the CDR3 is TGTGCCAGCAGCCAAGAAACAGGGTCGAACACTGAAGCTTTCTTT. The encoded protein is CASSQETGSNTEAFF. V gene TRBV4-2 combines with J gene TRBJ1-1, with D perhaps matching TRBD1 (6 bases). CDR3 length: 15 amino acids. CDR1 is LGHNA, CDR2 YNFKEQ, per germline. V lost 0 bases to trimming and J lost 1 base, with 9 bases between them.

The sample holds many counts of this clonotype. The gene calls are TRBV20-1 and TRBJ2-3; D is perhaps TRBD2 (5 bases). The CDR3 has 13 amino acids. The germline CDR1 and CDR2 sequences are DFQATT and SNEGSKA (reference sequence). Trimming pared 3 bases from V and 0 bases from J, leaving 7 bases between. CDR3: CSARASSTDTQYF. CDR3 bases: TGCAGTGCTAGGGCTAGCAGCACAGATACGCAGTATTTT.

This clonotype was observed a handful of times. The gene calls are TRBV5-6 and TRBJ1-1, with 7 bases matching TRBD1. The CDR3 consists of 15 residues. Looked up from germline, CDR1 is SGHDT and CDR2 is YYEEEE. V was clipped by 4 bases and J by 1 base; unmatched bases: 7. The CDR3 spells CASSPTDRANTEAFF. In DNA, the CDR3 is TGTGCCAGCAGCCCCACCGACAGGGCGAACACTGAAGCTTTCTTT.

In its sample, this clonotype was seen a few times. The chain combines TRBV27 with TRBJ2-3; 8 bases map to TRBD1. The junction had 8 bases not matched to a gene; V was cut back by 4 bases and J by 5 bases. From germline, CDR1 is MNHEY and CDR2 SMNVEV (reference sequence). The CDR3 has 15 residues. The DNA for the CDR3 is TGTGCCAGCAGTTCTGAGACAGGGGTAAAAGATACGCAGTATTTT. Protein: CASSSETGVKDTQYF.

This clonotype turned up a few times. The chain is built from TRBV6-2 or TRBV6-3 and TRBJ1-5; weak D call: TRBD1 (5 bases). Germline V gene lookup returns CDR1 MNHEY and CDR2 SVGEGT. The CDR3 covers 14 residues. Trimming cost V 7 bases and J 2 bases, with 12 bases left between them. CDR3 in DNA: TGTGCCAGCACTCAGCAGGGTCGCAATCAGCCCCAGCATTTT. Its protein product is CASTQQGRNQPQHF.

This chain uses TRBV11-2 with TRBJ2-5; D is uncertain. V lost 2 bases and J 5 bases, leaving 6 bases between the germline ends. The CDR3 has 12 amino acids. Per germline, CDR1 SGHAT and CDR2 FQNNGV. The CDR3 spells CASSLIGETQYF. CDR3 DNA: TGTGCCAGCAGCTTAATTGGGGAGACCCAGTACTTC. The full variable domain, its missing parts supplied by reference TRBV11-2 and TRBJ2-5, is EAGVAQSPRYKIIEKRQSVAFWCNPISGHATLYWYQQILGQGPKLLIQFQNNGVVDDSQLPKDRFSAERLKGVDSTLKIQPAKLEDSAVYLCASSLIGETQYFGPGTRLLVL.

V and J are TRBV30 and TRBJ2-2; D remains ambiguous. The CDR3 length is 14 residues. V lost 3 bases to trimming and J lost 0 bases, with 8 bases between them. Germline V lookup: CDR1 GTSNPN, CDR2 SVGIG (reference sequence). CDR3 nucleotide sequence: TGTGCCTGGAGCGAGACCCCGAACACCGGGGAGCTGTTTTTT. Residues: CAWSETPNTGELFF.

This chain joins TRBV9 and TRBJ1-3; D gene ambiguous. The CDR3 is 14 amino acids. From germline, CDR1 is SGDLS and CDR2 YYNGEE. The V end lost 0 bases, the J end lost 1 base, and 5 bases lay between the germline ends. The DNA for the CDR3 is TGTGCCAGCAGCGTAGAGCCATCTGGAAACACCATATATTTT. Translated, it gives CASSVEPSGNTIYF.

This clonotype has at least ten counts. This chain's CDR3 is CASTSSGINLAKNIQYF. The CDR3 DNA is TGTGCCAGCACCTCCTCCGGGATAAATCTAGCCAAAAACATTCAGTACTTC. The chain recombines TRBV2 with TRBJ2-4; D is perhaps TRBD2 (5 bases). Germline V gene sequence: CDR1 SNHLY, CDR2 FYNNEI. This CDR3 comprises 17 residues. Trimming took 7 bases from V and 0 from J, leaving 19 bases between them.

In this sample, this clonotype turned up many times. V usage is TRBV7-9 and J usage is TRBJ1-1; 9 nucleotides align to TRBD1. The CDR3 length is 14 residues. V lost 7 bases and J lost 0; bases outside the gene matches: 3. Germline V CDR1 and CDR2: SEHNR, FQNEAQ (reference sequence). DNA of the CDR3: TGTGCCAGCAAAGGACAGGGGATGAACACTGAAGCTTTCTTT. Its protein product is CASKGQGMNTEAFF.

This clonotype was picked up many times. The chain carries TRBV20-1 and TRBJ2-7, with D possibly called TRBD1 or TRBD2 (6 bases each). Between the trimmed V and J ends, which lost 0 bases and 6 bases, there was a span of 15 bases. The germline CDR1 and CDR2 sequences are DFQATT and SNEGSKA (reference sequence). This CDR3 is built from 14 residues. The CDR3 nucleotides read TGCAGTGCTAGAGATCGGGGGCAGGGAACCGAGCAGTACTTC. It translates to CSARDRGQGTEQYF.

The V call is TRBV2, the J call TRBJ1-2; 7 bases fit TRBD1. The CDR3 runs 14 residues. The V segment lost 6 bases and the J segment 4 bases; nucleotides outside the gene matches: 8. Germline V gene lookup returns CDR1 SNHLY and CDR2 FYNNEI. The CDR3 spells CASRTPTGSYGYTF. The CDR3, as DNA: TGTGCCAGCAGGACACCGACAGGGAGCTATGGCTACACCTTC.

V and J are TRBV20-1 and TRBJ2-1, with 13 bases identical to TRBD2. Germline CDR1 is DFQATT and CDR2 is SNEGSKA (reference sequence). V lost 2 bases to trimming and J lost 10 bases; unmatched junction nucleotides: 5. The CDR3 runs 14 residues. CDR3 in DNA: TGCAGTGCTAGAAGGACTAGCGGGAGTAGCGAGCAGTTCTTC. Amino acid sequence: CSARRTSGSSEQFF.

In this sample, this clonotype turned up many times. The genes are TRBV25-1 and TRBJ2-3; 10 nucleotides line up with TRBD1. This CDR3 contains 16 residues. J lost 2 bases, V lost 4 bases, and 6 bases had no gene match. CDR1 and CDR2 from the germline V gene are MGHDK and SYGVNS. CDR3: CASSVARQGATDTQYF. In nucleotides, the CDR3 is TGTGCCAGCAGTGTAGCCCGACAGGGGGCCACAGATACGCAGTATTTT.

This clonotype was detected only a few times. The chain joins TRBV29-1 to TRBJ1-1; D uncertain. Germline CDR1 is SQVTM and CDR2 is ANQGSEA. V lost 4 bases and J 1 base, leaving 7 bases between the germline ends. This CDR3 spans 12 amino acids. The CDR3 nucleotides are TGCAGCGTTGGGGTGAGGAACACTGAAGCTTTCTTT. It translates to CSVGVRNTEAFF.

The rearrangement links TRBV20-1 to TRBJ2-7; unclear D gene. Germline values: CDR1 DFQATT, CDR2 SNEGSKA (reference sequence). V lost 2 bases and J lost 0, with 11 bases in between. The CDR3 consists of 14 residues. The CDR3 spells CSARPRPPSYEQYF. The DNA of the CDR3 is TGCAGTGCTAGACCCAGGCCTCCCTCCTACGAGCAGTACTTC.

The table lists this clonotype with a few counts. This chain connects TRBV9 to TRBJ2-1; 8 bases match TRBD2. J gave up 3 bases and V 4 bases, and 6 bases lay outside the gene matches. Per the germline V gene, CDR1 is SGDLS and CDR2 is YYNGEE. The CDR3 is 15 residues long. The CDR3 protein is CASSRVAGGYNEQFF. The DNA for the CDR3 is TGTGCCAGCAGCCGGGTCGCGGGGGGCTACAATGAGCAGTTCTTC.

In this sample, this clonotype turned up many times. The V gene is TRBV12-3 or TRBV12-4, the J gene TRBJ2-1; D perhaps matches TRBD1 (5 bases). V was cut by 3 bases and J by 7 bases, with 13 bases left in between. This CDR3 spans 14 amino acids. CDR3 sequence: CASSLWVRVNEQFF. In DNA form, the CDR3 reads TGTGCCAGCAGTTTGTGGGTCAGGGTGAATGAGCAGTTCTTC.

The sample holds many counts of this clonotype. The chain links TRBV15 to TRBJ2-5, with a weak D call TRBD1 (6 bases). The V end lost 7 bases, the J end lost 2 bases, and 8 bases lay between the germline ends. CDR3 size: 12 residues. CDR1 and CDR2 (germline): LNHNV, YYDKDF (reference sequence). The CDR3 DNA follows: TGTGCCACCAAGACAGGACAAGAGACCCAGTACTTC. Translating it yields CATKTGQETQYF.

This clonotype was picked up many times. The genes are TRBV3-1 and TRBJ2-1; TRBD2 matches at 10 bases. CDR3 length equals 15 residues. J gave up 4 bases and V 5 bases, and 5 bases lay outside the gene matches. Germline V gene lookup returns CDR1 LGHDT and CDR2 YNNKEL (reference sequence). The CDR3: CASSIWTSGYNEQFF. CDR3 nucleotide sequence: TGTGCCAGCAGCATCTGGACTAGCGGTTACAATGAGCAGTTCTTC.

This clonotype was seen ten or more times. The gene calls are TRBV9 and TRBJ2-1; weak D call: TRBD1 (5 bases). The V end lost 0 bases, the J end lost 5 bases, and 12 bases lay between the germline ends. The CDR3 extends over 15 amino acids. CDR1 SGDLS and CDR2 YYNGEE come from the germline V gene. The CDR3 region has the DNA TGTGCCAGCAGCGTAGCGTCAGGACACAACAATGAGCAGTTCTTC. Translation gives CASSVASGHNNEQFF.

J is TRBJ1-1 and V is TRBV13; tentatively, D is TRBD1 (5 bases). The CDR3 has 12 amino acids. With 5 bases removed from V and 6 bases from J, the gap between germline ends came to 10 bases. CDR1 and CDR2 (germline): PRHDT, FYEKMQ (reference sequence). The CDR3 here is CASSDGGSEAFF. The CDR3 DNA is TGTGCCAGCAGCGATGGGGGATCTGAAGCTTTCTTT. The variable domain in full, completed from reference TRBV13 and TRBJ1-1, reads AAGVIQSPRHLIKEKRETATLKCYPIPRHDTVYWYQQGPGQDPQFLISFYEKMQSDKGSIPDRFSAQQFSDYHSELNMSSLELGDSALYFCASSDGGSEAFFGQGTRLTVV.